Listed below are T cell receptor beta chains from one sample, sequenced in a study of cytomegalovirus exposure and HLA in healthy donors. TCRdb's table, derived via immunoSEQ multiplex PCR, lists solely in-frame clones and lacks some. Among about 140,000 clones listed, roughly nine tenths were seen once. Material: PBMCs. Receptors originate from a man younger than 30 in good health and CMV-seronegative. CDR3s include the opening cysteine and the closing phenylalanine or tryptophan. The D gene is left open where the match is weak. Some rows mark clone size as missing; the rest say once, few, many or name a class of expanded clone.

clone size	J gene	V gene	D gene	CDR3 length	CDR3 DNA	CDR3 protein
.	TRBJ2-7	TRBV10-3	TRBD1	13	TGTGCCATCAGGGGACAGGGGGAGGACGAGCAGTACTTC	CAIRGQGEDEQYF
.	TRBJ2-7	TRBV19	.	14	TGTGCCAGTAGTATAGAGGGGACAATCTCCGAGCAGTACTTC	CASSIEGTISEQYF
.	TRBJ1-3	TRBV19	.	18	TGTGCCAGTAGTAACTTTAGGGGCAGCAAAATCTCTGGAAACACCATATATTTT	CASSNFRGSKISGNTIYF
.	TRBJ2-7	TRBV19	TRBD2	15	TGTGCCAGTAGTATAGTGGGAGGGCCAGCCTACGAGCAGTACTTC	CASSIVGGPAYEQYF
.	TRBJ1-2	TRBV19	.	14	TGTGCCAGTACAAACCCCCCGGCAGGGGACGGCTACACCTTC	CASTNPPAGDGYTF
.	TRBJ1-1	TRBV19	.	15	TGTGCCAGTAGTATGCAGGAGGGTCGGGGCACTGAAGCTTTCTTT	CASSMQEGRGTEAFF
once	TRBJ2-1	TRBV27	TRBD2	18	TGTGCCAGCAGTCTACTAGCGGGGGGCCCGAGCTCCTACAATGAGCAGTTCTTC	CASSLLAGGPSSYNEQFF
.	TRBJ2-7	TRBV2	.	15	TGTGCCAGCAGTGAAGCTGTTGCGGCAACCTACGAGCAGTACTTC	CASSEAVAATYEQYF
once	TRBJ1-5	TRBV7-6	TRBD1	18	TGTGCCAGCAGCTTAGCCACCCCGGGACAGGGTCGAAATCAGCCCCAGCATTTT	CASSLATPGQGRNQPQHF
few	TRBJ1-3	TRBV19	.	15	TGTGCCAGTACCTTACGACCGGGGTACGGAAACACCATATATTTT	CASTLRPGYGNTIYF
.	TRBJ2-7	TRBV5-1	.	13	TGCGCCGGGAGGGCAGGGGTACCCTACGAGCAGTACTTC	CAGRAGVPYEQYF
few	TRBJ1-1	TRBV7-7	.	18	TGTGCCAGCAGCTTAGTGCGGAGGGATAAGATGGTGAACACTGAAGCTTTCTTT	CASSLVRRDKMVNTEAFF
.	TRBJ1-5	TRBV6-1	.	15	TGTGCCAGCAGTGAACACTTGGGGGCGCGACAGCCCCAGCATTTT	CASSEHLGARQPQHF
few	TRBJ2-2	TRBV2	.	14	TGTGCCAGCAGTGATTTCGCGTTACAGGGGGAGCTGTTTTTT	CASSDFALQGELFF
.	TRBJ2-5	TRBV28	TRBD2	15	TGTGCCAGCAGTGGGGCCGGGACTAACCAAGAGACCCAGTACTTC	CASSGAGTNQETQYF
.	TRBJ2-3	TRBV4-3	.	12	TGCGCCAGCAGCCAAGATCGTGATACGCAGTATTTT	CASSQDRDTQYF
few	TRBJ2-7	TRBV18	TRBD1	14	TGTGCCAGCTCACCTCAGGGACAGTTCTACGAGCAGTACTTC	CASSPQGQFYEQYF
.	TRBJ1-5	TRBV27	TRBD1	13	TGTGCCAGTTCGGGACAGAGCAATCAGCCCCAGCATTTT	CASSGQSNQPQHF
.	TRBJ2-7	TRBV4-1	.	13	TGCGCCAGCAGTACAGGTACCTCCAACGAGCAGTACTTC	CASSTGTSNEQYF
.	TRBJ2-1	TRBV14	.	16	TGTGCCAGCAGCCAAGATACGGGGTACTCCTACAATGAGCAGTTCTTC	CASSQDTGYSYNEQFF
.	TRBJ2-7	TRBV15	.	11	TGTGCCACCAGCCTACGGACAGAGCAGTACTTC	CATSLRTEQYF
.	TRBJ1-3	TRBV19	TRBD1	14	TGTGCCAGTAGTATCCAGGGGGCTGGAAACACCATATATTTT	CASSIQGAGNTIYF
.	TRBJ2-5	TRBV6-5	TRBD2	11	TGTGCCAGCAGCACACGGGGGGCCCAGTACTTC	CASSTRGAQYF
once	TRBJ2-7	TRBV7-2	.	14	TGTGCCAGCACCCCGAGGCGGAGCTCCTACGAGCAGTACTTC	CASTPRRSSYEQYF
.	TRBJ2-7	TRBV27	.	12	TGTGCCAGCAGTACCCAGGGCTACGAGCAGTACTTC	CASSTQGYEQYF
.	TRBJ2-1	TRBV19	TRBD2	16	TGTGCCAGTAGTGGGACTAGCGGGAGCTCCTACAATGAGCAGTTCTTC	CASSGTSGSSYNEQFF
.	TRBJ1-2	TRBV18	.	17	TGTGCCAGCTCACCACTGTTCAACAGGGATGAAGCCTATGGCTACACCTTC	CASSPLFNRDEAYGYTF